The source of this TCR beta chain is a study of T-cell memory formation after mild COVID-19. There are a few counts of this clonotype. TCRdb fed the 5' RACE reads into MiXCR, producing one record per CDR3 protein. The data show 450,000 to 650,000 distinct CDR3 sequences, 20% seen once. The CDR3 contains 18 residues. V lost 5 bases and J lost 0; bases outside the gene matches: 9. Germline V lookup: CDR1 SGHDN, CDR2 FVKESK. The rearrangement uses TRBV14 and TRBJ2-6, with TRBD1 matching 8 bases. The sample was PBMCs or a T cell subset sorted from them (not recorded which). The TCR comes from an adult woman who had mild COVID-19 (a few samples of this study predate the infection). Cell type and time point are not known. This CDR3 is CASSMRTGPFSGANVLTF. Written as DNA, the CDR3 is TGTGCCAGCAGCATGCGGACAGGGCCTTTCTCTGGGGCCAACGTCCTGACTTTC.